This T cell receptor (beta chain) was captured in a study of identical twins. Overall study findings and caveats: Shared out-of-frame alpha sequences (those common to twins) showed excess low generation probability. Analyses of zero insertions could be partly confounded by invariant MAIT and iNKT cells.

CDR1 and CDR2 (germline): DFQATT, SNEGSKA (reference sequence). This CDR3 has 16 amino acids. The ends were cut back, 3 bases at V and 0 bases at J, with 15 bases in the middle. Only healthy Caucasians were enrolled as donors. Concerning this clonotype: What it binds is unknown.

Each CDR3 protein gets one entry after TCRdb re-called the 5' RACE reads with MiXCR. Here the sample spans roughly 1,500,000 distinct CDR3 sequences, around 29% being singletons. The V and J genes are TRBV20-1 and TRBJ2-1; tentative D call: TRBD2 (5 bases). Sequences were obtained from cord blood. The sequence was collected from a newborn girl in good health. CDR3 DNA sequence: TGCAGTGCTAGGAGGAGGAGACTCTACTCCTACAATGAGCAGTTCTTC. Residues: CSARRRRLYSYNEQFF.